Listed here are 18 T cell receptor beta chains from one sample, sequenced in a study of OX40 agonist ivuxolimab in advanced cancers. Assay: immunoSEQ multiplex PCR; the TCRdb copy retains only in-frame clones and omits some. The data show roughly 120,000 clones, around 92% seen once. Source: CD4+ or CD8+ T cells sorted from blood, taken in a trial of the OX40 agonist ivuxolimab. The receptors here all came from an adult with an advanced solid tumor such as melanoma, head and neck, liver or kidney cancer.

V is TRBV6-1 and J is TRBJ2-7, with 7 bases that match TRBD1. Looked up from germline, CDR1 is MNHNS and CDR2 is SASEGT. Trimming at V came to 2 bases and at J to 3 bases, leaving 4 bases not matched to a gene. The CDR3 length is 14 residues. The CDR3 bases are TGTGCCAGCAGTGAATTATGGGACAGCTACGAGCAGTACTTC. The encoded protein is CASSELWDSYEQYF.

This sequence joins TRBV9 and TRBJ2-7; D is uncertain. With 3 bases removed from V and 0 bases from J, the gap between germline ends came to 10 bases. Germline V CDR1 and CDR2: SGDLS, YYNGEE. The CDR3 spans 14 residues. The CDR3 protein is CASSDSPSSYEQYF. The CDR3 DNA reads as TGTGCCAGCAGCGACAGCCCAAGCTCCTACGAGCAGTACTTC.

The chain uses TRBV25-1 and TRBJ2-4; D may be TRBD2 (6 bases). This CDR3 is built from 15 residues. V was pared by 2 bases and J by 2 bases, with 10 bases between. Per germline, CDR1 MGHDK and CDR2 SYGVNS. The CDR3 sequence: CASSEVGGSKNIQYF. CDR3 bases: TGTGCCAGCAGTGAAGTTGGGGGGTCCAAAAACATTCAGTACTTC.

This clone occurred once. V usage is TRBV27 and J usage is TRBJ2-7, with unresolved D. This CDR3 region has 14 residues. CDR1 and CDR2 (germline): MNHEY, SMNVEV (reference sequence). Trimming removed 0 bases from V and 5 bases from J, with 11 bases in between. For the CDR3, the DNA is TGTGCCAGCAGTTTATCCGGCAGGCTGAACGAGCAGTACTTC. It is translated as CASSLSGRLNEQYF.

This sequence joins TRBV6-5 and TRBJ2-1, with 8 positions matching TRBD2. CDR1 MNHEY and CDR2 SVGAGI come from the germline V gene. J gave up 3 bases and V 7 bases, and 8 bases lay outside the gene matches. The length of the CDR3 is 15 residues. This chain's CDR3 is CASTLGGLGYNEQFF. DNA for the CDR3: TGTGCCAGCACTTTGGGGGGACTAGGCTACAATGAGCAGTTCTTC.

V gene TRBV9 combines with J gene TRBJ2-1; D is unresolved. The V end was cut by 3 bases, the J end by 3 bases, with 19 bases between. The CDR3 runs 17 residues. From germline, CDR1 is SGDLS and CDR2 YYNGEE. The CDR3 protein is CASSEEKSGSFYNEQFF. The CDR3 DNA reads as TGTGCCAGCAGCGAGGAGAAGAGTGGGTCGTTCTACAATGAGCAGTTCTTC. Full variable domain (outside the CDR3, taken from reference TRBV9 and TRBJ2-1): DSGVTQTPKHLITATGQRVTLRCSPRSGDLSVYWYQQSLDQGLQFLIQYYNGEERAKGNILERFSAQQFPDLHSELNLSSLELGDSALYFCASSEEKSGSFYNEQFFGPGTRLTVL.

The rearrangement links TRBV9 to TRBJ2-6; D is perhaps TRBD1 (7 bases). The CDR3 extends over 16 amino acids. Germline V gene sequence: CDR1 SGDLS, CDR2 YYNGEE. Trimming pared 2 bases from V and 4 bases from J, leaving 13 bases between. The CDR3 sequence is CASSVDREAGANVLTF. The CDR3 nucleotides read TGTGCCAGCAGCGTTGACAGGGAGGCCGGGGCCAACGTCCTGACTTTC.

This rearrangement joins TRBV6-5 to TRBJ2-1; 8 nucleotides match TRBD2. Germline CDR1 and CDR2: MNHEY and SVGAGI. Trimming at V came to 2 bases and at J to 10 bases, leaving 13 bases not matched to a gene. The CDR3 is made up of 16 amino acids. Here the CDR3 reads CASSYARTSPSGEQFF. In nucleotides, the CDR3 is TGTGCCAGCAGTTACGCCCGGACTAGCCCCTCCGGGGAGCAGTTCTTC.

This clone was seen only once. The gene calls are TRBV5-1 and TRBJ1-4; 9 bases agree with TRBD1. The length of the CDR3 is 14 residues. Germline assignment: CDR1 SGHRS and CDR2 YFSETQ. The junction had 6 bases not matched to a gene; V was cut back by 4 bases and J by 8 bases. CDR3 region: CASSPGTGMEKLFF. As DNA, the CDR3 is TGCGCCAGCAGCCCCGGGACAGGGATGGAAAAACTGTTTTTT. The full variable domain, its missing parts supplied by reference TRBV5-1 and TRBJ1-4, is KAGVTQTPRYLIKTRGQQVTLSCSPISGHRSVSWYQQTPGQGLQFLFEYFSETQRNKGNFPGRFSGRQFSNSRSEMNVSTLELGDSALYLCASSPGTGMEKLFFGSGTQLSVL.

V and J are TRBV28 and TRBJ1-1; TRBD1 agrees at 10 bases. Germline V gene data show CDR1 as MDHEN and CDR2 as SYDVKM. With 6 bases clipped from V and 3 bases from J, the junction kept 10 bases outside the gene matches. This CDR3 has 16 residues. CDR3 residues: CASRDRGRPLDTEAFF. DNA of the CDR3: TGTGCCAGCAGAGACAGGGGGCGCCCCTTAGACACTGAAGCTTTCTTT.

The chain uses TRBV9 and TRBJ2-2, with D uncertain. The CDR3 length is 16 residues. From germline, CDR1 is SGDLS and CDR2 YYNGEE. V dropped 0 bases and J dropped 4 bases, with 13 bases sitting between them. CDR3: CASSVEVTTPTGELFF. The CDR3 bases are TGTGCCAGCAGCGTAGAGGTGACGACACCCACCGGGGAGCTGTTTTTT.

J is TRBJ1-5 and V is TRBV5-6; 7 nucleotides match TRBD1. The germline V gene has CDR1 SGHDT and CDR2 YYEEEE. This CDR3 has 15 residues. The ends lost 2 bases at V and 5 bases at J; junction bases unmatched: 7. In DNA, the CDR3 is TGTGCCAGCAGCTTAGGGGGCTCGGGCTATCAGCCCCAGCATTTT. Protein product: CASSLGGSGYQPQHF.

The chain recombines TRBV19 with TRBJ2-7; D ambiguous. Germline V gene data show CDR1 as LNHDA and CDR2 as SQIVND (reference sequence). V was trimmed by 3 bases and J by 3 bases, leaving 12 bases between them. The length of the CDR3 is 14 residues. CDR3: CASSIKDGVYEQYF. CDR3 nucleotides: TGTGCCAGTAGTATCAAGGACGGTGTCTACGAGCAGTACTTC.

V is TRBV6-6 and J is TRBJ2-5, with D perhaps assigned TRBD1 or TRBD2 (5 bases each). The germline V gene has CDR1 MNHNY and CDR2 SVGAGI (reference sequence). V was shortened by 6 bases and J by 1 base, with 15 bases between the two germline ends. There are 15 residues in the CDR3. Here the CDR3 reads CASRHSHGTQETQYF. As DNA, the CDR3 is TGTGCCAGCAGACACTCTCACGGGACCCAAGAGACCCAGTACTTC.

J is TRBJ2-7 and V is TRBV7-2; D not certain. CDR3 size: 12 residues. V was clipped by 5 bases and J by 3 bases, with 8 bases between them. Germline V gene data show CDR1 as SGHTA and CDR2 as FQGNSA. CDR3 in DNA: TGTGCCAGCAGCCCTAGAAACTACGAGCAGTACTTC. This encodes CASSPRNYEQYF.

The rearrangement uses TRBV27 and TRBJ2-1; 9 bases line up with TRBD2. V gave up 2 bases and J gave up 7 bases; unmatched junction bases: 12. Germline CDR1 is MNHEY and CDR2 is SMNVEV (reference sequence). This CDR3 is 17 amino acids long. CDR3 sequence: CASSLKFGGTSLNEQFF. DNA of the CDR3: TGTGCCAGCAGTTTAAAGTTTGGTGGGACTAGCCTGAATGAGCAGTTCTTC.

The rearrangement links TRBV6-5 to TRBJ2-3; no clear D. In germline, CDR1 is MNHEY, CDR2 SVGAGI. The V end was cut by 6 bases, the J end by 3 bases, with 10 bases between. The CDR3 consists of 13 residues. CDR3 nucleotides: TGTGCCAGCAGCTGGAGCGAAACAGATACGCAGTATTTT. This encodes CASSWSETDTQYF.

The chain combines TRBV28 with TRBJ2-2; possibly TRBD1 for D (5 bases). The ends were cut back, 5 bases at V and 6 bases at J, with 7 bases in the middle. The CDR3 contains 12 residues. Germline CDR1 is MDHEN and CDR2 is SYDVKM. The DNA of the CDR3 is TGTGCCAGCAGTACAGGTCCCGGGGAGCTGTTTTTT. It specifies CASSTGPGELFF.